This T cell receptor (beta chain) was observed in a study of blood T cell repertoires in COVID-19 (dated by TCRdb to the early 2020s). About the study as a whole: Samples covering the acute and convalescent phases of COVID-19 were provided by collaborators in the United States, Italy and Spain. The prospective study material was composed of cDNA or gDNA derived from T cells, B-cell-depleted T cells, or PBMCs. The dataset comprised deeply sampled blood TCRbeta repertoires from subjects exposed to, actively infected with, or recovered from COVID-19. The repertoires were released in a freely available public database meant as a resource for research on the immune response to SARS-CoV-2. Samples came from the ongoing ImmuneRACE study (first 160 participants) plus 1,254 subjects from 6 global collaborators. The sample metadata nearly always contained a de-identified subject ID, COVID-19 status, age in years and sex. Where available, HLA class I and class II types were taken from metadata supplied by the sample provider and were not determined by assay-based typing.

The immunoSEQ Assay, a bias-controlled multiplex PCR, was used to amplify TCRbeta CDR3 regions from genomic DNA. Per the authors' processing: Nucleated cell counts per sample were estimated from amplification of reference gene primers within the assay. To quantify the absolute abundance of each unique TCRbeta CDR3 rearrangement, sequence reads were collapsed and filtered. For each sample, productive Simpson clonality was calculated as the square root of Simpson's diversity index over productive rearrangements. In TCRdb, the immuneACCESS table is reduced to in-frame sequences with V and J assigned. These tables do not hold every clone; where another copy was compared, an unresolved V gene accounts for under half, and the others remain unexplained. That table gives V, J and clone size, and the DNA gave D and trimming. The table for this sample lists about 230,000 clones; about 83% of them were counted only once. Of the sample, roughly 1.2% is held by the ten largest clones.

What the work shows at the level of the full study, not this receptor alone: Clinical and demographic metadata were provided uncurated, with the amount varying by source and participant.

One collaborating source in Seattle enrolled patients while the patients were actively infected and followed the patients over time throughout the course of disease. Each collaborating institution followed its own protocols to collect whole blood in K2EDTA tubes. Collaborator samples were shipped for TCRbeta analysis as frozen whole blood, isolated PBMCs, or DNA extracted from either sample type. A word on this clone: Its target antigen remains unknown. Base qualities are missing; no much larger clone stands one base away.

Here V drops 2 bases and J drops 6 bases, and the junction holds 3 bases not matched to any gene. In the germline V gene (reference sequence), CDR1 corresponds to MNHNY and CDR2 to SVGAGI. The CDR3 numbers 13 residues from cysteine through phenylalanine. Kept here is only the CDR3 DNA, which spans 39 bases and is read in frame from base 1. The V and J genes are TRBV6-6 and TRBJ1-2; 7 central bases correspond to TRBD1. The sequence derives from a woman in her twenties or thirties with COVID-19, enrolled during active disease. Sequencing was done on a sample of peripheral blood. CDR3 region: CASSYDRAHGYTF. The nucleotide sequence reads as follows: TGTGCCAGCAGTTACGACAGGGCGCATGGCTACACCTTC.